This T cell receptor (beta chain) was retrieved from a study of T cells in Graves' hyperthyroidism and ophthalmopathy. Clinical symptoms, serum thyroxine and TRAb, thyroid ultrasound and orbital computed tomography together formed the diagnostic basis. The blood sample dates from first hyperthyroidism diagnosis, preceding any ophthalmopathy symptoms. The authors obtained PBMCs from roughly 10 ml of fresh peripheral blood. This CDR3 is 15 amino acids long. Germline assignment: CDR1 SQVTM and CDR2 ANQGSEA. For this clonotype: Its target is not known.

Whole-study findings and limits: Ophthalmopathy, as predicted by the model, came a median about six months after the prediction.

Template material for amplifying TCR beta CDR3 regions consisted of RNA transcripts. Researchers ran a first-round RT-PCR on the TCR CDR3 using the HTBI primer set. From the multiplex PCR reads, TCRdb called clonotypes with MiXCR, one entry per CDR3 protein. The sample includes tens of thousands of distinct CDR3 sequences, about 50% seen only once; the top ten take 5.5% to 8%. Sequencing was done on a sample of blood. This TCR was sampled from a woman in her fifties or sixties with Graves' hyperthyroidism that later progressed to Graves' ophthalmopathy. V gene TRBV29-1 combines with J gene TRBJ1-5, with D possibly being TRBD1 (5 bases). This CDR3 is CSFLLRGGNNQPQHF. The DNA for the CDR3 is TGCAGTTTCCTTTTGAGGGGCGGGAACAATCAGCCCCAGCATTTT.